Below, 17 T cell receptor beta chains from the same sample are listed, as sequenced in a study of T cells after yellow fever vaccination. TCRdb itself ran the 5' RACE reads through MiXCR, one entry per CDR3 protein. The table lists tens of thousands of distinct CDR3 sequences, more than 5.5% of them singletons. Material: CD8+ T cells sorted from PBMCs, obtained less than 6 days after the first yellow fever vaccination. Receptors were obtained from a man aged 18 to 29 who received the YFV17D yellow fever vaccine.

This clonotype was seen only a few times. The J gene is TRBJ2-2, the V gene TRBV4-1, with D maybe TRBD1 (6 bases). V was clipped by 4 bases and J by 0 bases, with 18 bases between them. CDR3 size: 18 residues. Germline V gene lookup returns CDR1 MGHRA and CDR2 YSYEKL. The chain's CDR3 is CASSPLPQGMTNTGELFF. The CDR3 DNA sequence: TGCGCCAGCAGCCCTCTCCCCCAGGGGATGACGAACACCGGGGAGCTGTTTTTT.

This clonotype has more than one count but fewer than ten. The rearrangement joins TRBV9 to TRBJ1-2; tentative D call: TRBD1 (5 bases). V lost 2 bases to trimming and J lost 5 bases, with 13 bases between them. CDR1 and CDR2 from the germline V gene are SGDLS and YYNGEE. The CDR3 is 14 amino acids. The CDR3 region is CASSVETENYGYTF. The CDR3 bases are TGTGCCAGCAGCGTTGAGACAGAGAATTATGGCTACACCTTC.

This clonotype was observed at least ten times. V is TRBV29-1 and J is TRBJ2-1; 7 bases fit TRBD2. The CDR3 spans 15 residues. V trimming: 4 bases; J trimming: 1 base; junction bases outside the gene matches: 7. CDR1 is SQVTM, CDR2 ANQGSEA, per germline. CDR3 sequence reads: CSVGGGRVSYNEQFF. The CDR3 DNA reads TGCAGCGTTGGGGGGGGACGCGTGTCCTACAATGAGCAGTTCTTC.

This clonotype was observed a few times. The V call is TRBV24-1, the J call TRBJ2-2; D is undetermined. V was shortened by 6 bases and J by 6 bases, with 13 bases between the two germline ends. The CDR3 runs 14 residues. The germline V gene encodes CDR1 KGHDR and CDR2 SFDVKD. CDR3 amino acids: CATSSLLVPGELFF. CDR3 nucleotide sequence: TGTGCCACCAGTTCCCTTTTGGTTCCCGGGGAGCTGTTTTTT.

This clonotype appeared a few times. The chain is built from TRBV14 and TRBJ2-1; 9 nucleotides match TRBD2. CDR1 is SGHDN, CDR2 FVKESK, per germline. Trimming took 3 bases from V and 1 from J; bases not matched to a gene: 4. The CDR3 covers 16 residues. Written as DNA, the CDR3 is TGTGCCAGCAGCCATCTAGCGGGGTCTTCCTACAATGAGCAGTTCTTC. Its translation: CASSHLAGSSYNEQFF.

There are many counts of this clonotype. The chain links TRBV7-2 to TRBJ2-2; no clear D. Germline CDR1 is SGHTA and CDR2 is FQGNSA. Trimming left V 1 base short and J 2 bases short, with 11 bases between. There are 16 residues in the CDR3. The DNA for the CDR3 is TGTGCCAGCAGCTTAGTCCCGGGTTCCAACACCGGGGAGCTGTTTTTT. It translates to CASSLVPGSNTGELFF. Looking up the rest from reference TRBV7-2 and TRBJ2-2 gives the full variable domain: GAGVSQSPSNKVTEKGKDVELRCDPISGHTALYWYRQSLGQGLEFLIYFQGNSAPDKSGLPSDRFSAERTGGSVSTLTIQRTQQEDSAVYLCASSLVPGSNTGELFFGEGSRLTVL.

This clonotype was recorded many times. This chain joins TRBV15 and TRBJ1-5; D not certain. Germline V gives CDR1 LNHNV, CDR2 YYDKDF (reference sequence). This CDR3 has 14 residues. Trimming pared 1 base from V and 6 bases from J, leaving 10 bases between. The CDR3 here is CATSRGESPQPQHF. Written as DNA, the CDR3 is TGTGCCACCAGCAGAGGGGAAAGTCCTCAGCCCCAGCATTTT.

V usage is TRBV7-9 and J usage is TRBJ1-1, with no clear D. CDR3 length: 15 residues. Germline CDR1 reads SEHNR; CDR2 reads FQNEAQ (reference sequence). V lost 1 base to trimming and J lost 2 bases, with 11 bases between them. CDR3 amino acids: CASSLVMGINTEAFF. Written as DNA, the CDR3 is TGTGCCAGCAGCTTAGTTATGGGGATAAACACTGAAGCTTTCTTT.

This clonotype was seen repeatedly, ten times or more. The chain uses TRBV7-2 and TRBJ2-3, with 8 bases matching TRBD2. The germline gives CDR1 SGHTA, CDR2 FQGNSA. V gave up 0 bases and J gave up 2 bases; unmatched junction bases: 4. The CDR3 sequence is 16 residues long. The DNA of the CDR3 is TGTGCCAGCAGCTTAGCGGCGGGGGGTTCCACAGATACGCAGTATTTT. Translated: CASSLAAGGSTDTQYF.

The rearrangement uses TRBV6-2 or TRBV6-3 and TRBJ2-1; D may be TRBD2 (6 bases). The CDR3 is 14 amino acids. Germline V gives CDR1 MNHEY, CDR2 SVGEGT. Trimming stripped 7 bases from V and 4 bases from J, with 14 bases between. CDR3 amino acids: CASIEAGPYNEQFF. The CDR3 coding sequence is TGTGCCAGCATTGAGGCGGGGCCGTACAATGAGCAGTTCTTC.

A remark on this clonotype: Since a much larger clone is just one base distant, this may be a read error. The chain links TRBV7-2 to TRBJ2-1, with D perhaps assigned TRBD1 or TRBD2 (5 bases each). This CDR3 contains 15 residues. Per germline, CDR1 SGHTA and CDR2 FQGNSA. Trimming shortened V by 4 bases and J by 2 bases, and 12 bases separated the two germline ends. In nucleotides, the CDR3 is TGTGCCAGCAGCTACGACCGGGACCCCTACAATGAGCAGTTCTTC. Translated, it gives CASSYDRDPYNEQFF.

This clonotype was found a few times. The V and J genes are TRBV4-1 and TRBJ1-1; D is possibly TRBD1 (5 bases). V gave up 4 bases and J gave up 0 bases, with 12 bases separating them. CDR3 size: 15 residues. Germline V CDR1 and CDR2: MGHRA, YSYEKL. CDR3 region: CASSLSTGMNTEAFF. The DNA for the CDR3 is TGCGCCAGCAGCCTATCAACAGGAATGAACACTGAAGCTTTCTTT.

The V gene is TRBV20-1, the J gene TRBJ2-5; the D gene is possibly TRBD1 (6 bases). CDR1 and CDR2 (germline): DFQATT, SNEGSKA (reference sequence). V gave up 1 base and J gave up 5 bases, with 20 bases separating them. The CDR3 loop spans 16 amino acids. CDR3 residues: CSARAVETGPPETQYF. The CDR3 nucleotides are TGCAGTGCTAGAGCCGTTGAGACAGGACCGCCGGAGACCCAGTACTTC.

This clonotype was found a few times. The V gene is TRBV20-1, the J gene TRBJ1-5; no clear D gene. Trimming took off 0 bases at V and 7 bases at J, with 10 bases between the two ends. This CDR3 contains 13 residues. The germline V gene encodes CDR1 DFQATT and CDR2 SNEGSKA (reference sequence). CDR3 DNA: TGCAGTGCTAGAGATCGAAGCGCACAGCCCCAGCATTTT. It translates to CSARDRSAQPQHF.

V gene TRBV2 combines with J gene TRBJ2-2; the D gene is possibly TRBD1 (5 bases). Germline V lookup: CDR1 SNHLY, CDR2 FYNNEI. The CDR3 extends over 15 amino acids. V lost 2 bases and J lost 5, with 12 bases in between. The CDR3: CASSESQGRTGELFF. CDR3 DNA: TGTGCCAGCAGTGAAAGCCAGGGTCGTACCGGGGAGCTGTTTTTT.

This clonotype was recorded many times. The chain employs TRBV4-1 and TRBJ2-7; 7 bases line up with TRBD1. This CDR3 contains 15 residues. After removal of 1 base from V and 2 bases from J, the junction contained 5 bases not matched to a gene. CDR1 is MGHRA, CDR2 YSYEKL, per germline. In DNA form, the CDR3 reads TGCGCCAGCAGCCAAGCACCGGGACAGACCTACGAGCAGTACGTC. Its translation is CASSQAPGQTYEQYV.

This clonotype was detected ten times or more. V is TRBV7-2 and J is TRBJ2-2; 9 bases align to TRBD1. The germline V gene has CDR1 SGHTA and CDR2 FQGNSA. The V and J ends lost 4 bases and 2 bases, in that order; junction bases with no gene match: 8. The CDR3 loop spans 17 amino acids. CDR3 region: CASSSPWTGANTGELFF. CDR3 bases: TGTGCCAGCAGCTCACCCTGGACAGGGGCAAACACCGGGGAGCTGTTTTTT.